A single sample gave rise to the 27 T cell receptor beta chains below, sequenced in a study of T cell changes during pregnancy in multiple sclerosis. Method: immunoSEQ multiplex PCR; TCRdb's copy keeps in-frame clones and lacks some. This table holds about 70,000 clones, about 92% found once. Material: peripheral blood, obtained in the second trimester of pregnancy. These receptors originate from a female donor in good health, enrolled as a control in a pregnancy study.

The V and J genes are TRBV30 and TRBJ2-3; TRBD1 agrees at 10 bases. CDR1 is GTSNPN, CDR2 SVGIG, per germline (reference sequence). V gave up 3 bases and J gave up 2 bases; unmatched junction bases: 11. The CDR3 is made up of 17 amino acids. Here the CDR3 reads CAWSQRRGQGNTDTQYF. The CDR3 DNA is TGTGCCTGGAGCCAACGACGGGGACAGGGGAACACAGATACGCAGTATTTT.

V and J are TRBV14 and TRBJ2-3, with 9 positions matching TRBD2. V was clipped by 4 bases and J by 0 bases; unmatched bases: 5. Germline V CDR1 and CDR2: SGHDN, FVKESK. The CDR3 length is 16 residues. The CDR3 DNA reads TGTGCCAGCAGCCTAGCGGGACTAGCCAGCACAGATACGCAGTATTTT. It yields the protein CASSLAGLASTDTQYF.

The chain carries TRBV4-2 and TRBJ2-3; tentatively, D is TRBD2 (6 bases). Deletions cut 2 bases from V and 0 bases from J, with 15 bases between. The CDR3 contains 17 residues. Germline V gives CDR1 LGHNA, CDR2 YNFKEQ. CDR3: CASSQSLARSSTDTQYF. The CDR3 nucleotides read TGTGCCAGCAGCCAATCCCTAGCGAGATCTAGCACAGATACGCAGTATTTT.

V is TRBV2 and J is TRBJ2-1; D is possibly TRBD2 (6 bases). CDR1 and CDR2 (germline): SNHLY, FYNNEI. V was cut by 7 bases and J by 4 bases, with 14 bases left in between. CDR3 length: 14 residues. For the CDR3, the DNA is TGTGCCAGCAAGGGTAGCGGACCTTACAATGAGCAGTTCTTC. Residues: CASKGSGPYNEQFF.

This clone occurred a few times. The chain is built from TRBV7-2 and TRBJ1-5; 8 positions match TRBD1. This CDR3 region has 15 residues. Germline V CDR1 and CDR2: SGHTA, FQGNSA. V was clipped by 5 bases and J by 6 bases; unmatched bases: 9. The CDR3 loop is CASSAGTGQVQPQHF. DNA for the CDR3: TGTGCCAGCAGCGCTGGGACAGGCCAAGTTCAGCCCCAGCATTTT.

The rearrangement joins TRBV4-1 to TRBJ2-7, with D unclear. CDR3 length: 16 residues. The V end was cut by 0 bases, the J end by 0 bases, with 12 bases between. Germline loops: CDR1 MGHRA, CDR2 YSYEKL. For the CDR3, the DNA is TGCGCCAGCAGCCAAGAAATGTCCAGGTACTCCTACGAGCAGTACTTC. It specifies CASSQEMSRYSYEQYF.

CDR3 in DNA: TGTGCCAGCAGCAAAGGGACAGTTAAGATGAACACTGAAGCTTTCTTT. Translating it yields CASSKGTVKMNTEAFF. The rearrangement joins TRBV5-6 to TRBJ1-1; 7 nucleotides agree with TRBD1. Germline CDR1 reads SGHDT; CDR2 reads YYEEEE. V lost 4 bases, J lost 0 bases, and 9 bases stayed unmatched. The CDR3 consists of 16 residues. Using reference TRBV5-6 and TRBJ1-1 for the parts outside the CDR3, the full variable domain is DAGVTQSPTHLIKTRGQQVTLRCSPKSGHDTVSWYQQALGQGPQFIFQYYEEEERQRGNFPDRFSGHQFPNYSSELNVNALLLGDSALYLCASSKGTVKMNTEAFFGQGTRLTVV.

This clone was picked up a small number of times. The CDR3 DNA reads as TGTGCCAGCTCCAAGGAGGCCGGGGATGAGCAGTTCTTC. As protein: CASSKEAGDEQFF. The chain employs TRBV27 and TRBJ2-1; weak D call: TRBD2 (5 bases). This CDR3 has 13 amino acids. Trimming removed 8 bases at V and 8 bases at J, with 16 bases between. Per the germline V gene, CDR1 is MNHEY and CDR2 is SMNVEV (reference sequence).

The genes are TRBV18 and TRBJ2-6; 8 bases match TRBD1. This CDR3 is built from 17 residues. Germline trimming cut 0 bases from V and 4 bases from J; bases unmatched to any gene: 5. Per germline, CDR1 KGHSH and CDR2 LQKENI. The chain's CDR3 is CASSPPPQGAGANVLTF. DNA of the CDR3: TGTGCCAGCTCACCACCGCCGCAGGGGGCCGGGGCCAACGTCCTGACTTTC.

A note on this clone: In the same sample, other DNA sequences code for this CDR3. The rearrangement links TRBV27 to TRBJ2-1; no clear D. CDR1 and CDR2 (germline): MNHEY, SMNVEV (reference sequence). V was pared by 3 bases and J by 1 base, with 7 bases between. The CDR3 spans 14 residues. The CDR3 region is CASSLRASYNEQFF. The DNA for the CDR3 is TGTGCCAGCAGTTTGAGAGCTTCCTACAATGAGCAGTTCTTC.

Only one count was recorded for this clone. This chain joins TRBV4-2 and TRBJ2-5; 9 positions agree with TRBD2. Losses at the gene ends were 0 bases for V and 5 bases for J; bases not matched to a gene: 7. The CDR3 totals 16 residues. CDR1 and CDR2 from the germline V gene are LGHNA and YNFKEQ. The DNA for the CDR3 is TGTGCCAGCAGCCAAGATTCGGGACTAGCCGGTGAGACCCAGTACTTC. Translating it yields CASSQDSGLAGETQYF.

The V and J genes are TRBV6-5 and TRBJ1-1, with D possibly being TRBD1 (5 bases). The V and J ends lost 2 bases and 10 bases respectively, with 14 bases between them. CDR1 is MNHEY and CDR2 is SVGAGI in the germline V gene. CDR3 length: 13 residues. The CDR3 DNA sequence: TGTGCCAGCAGTTACAGGGGCGCCATGGGAGCTTTCTTT. Its protein product is CASSYRGAMGAFF.

The gene calls are TRBV27 and TRBJ1-1; D gene unclear. This CDR3 has 15 residues. Trimming removed 0 bases at V and 5 bases at J, with 13 bases between. CDR1 is MNHEY and CDR2 is SMNVEV in the germline V gene (reference sequence). For the CDR3, the DNA is TGTGCCAGCAGTTTATCGGCAGGAGGAAGGACTGAAGCTTTCTTT. Amino acid sequence: CASSLSAGGRTEAFF.

The chain uses TRBV7-8 and TRBJ1-1; TRBD1 agrees at 8 bases. Germline V gene lookup returns CDR1 SGHVS and CDR2 FQNEAQ. The CDR3 sequence is 14 residues long. V lost 5 bases, J lost 1 base, and 3 bases stayed unmatched. CDR3 nucleotides: TGTGCCAGCAGCGGGACAGGCTCGAACACTGAAGCTTTCTTT. It encodes CASSGTGSNTEAFF. Full variable domain (outside the CDR3, taken from reference TRBV7-8 and TRBJ1-1): GAGVSQSPRYKVAKRGQDVALRCDPISGHVSLFWYQQALGQGPEFLTYFQNEAQLDKSGLPSDRFFAERPEGSVSTLKIQRTQQEDSAVYLCASSGTGSNTEAFFGQGTRLTVV.

The chain joins TRBV4-1 to TRBJ2-1; 8 nucleotides match TRBD1. There are 19 residues in the CDR3. Germline CDR1 reads MGHRA; CDR2 reads YSYEKL. Unmatched junction bases numbered 17, after V lost 4 bases and J lost 3 bases. The DNA for the CDR3 is TGCGCCAGCAGCCTCGGACCTCGGCGGACAGGGAAGGGCTACAATGAGCAGTTCTTC. This gives the protein CASSLGPRRTGKGYNEQFF.

This chain uses TRBV6-1 with TRBJ2-1, with TRBD2 matching over 9 bases. The CDR3 is 16 residues long. V was pared by 4 bases and J by 7 bases, with 11 bases of the junction left unmatched. Germline V lookup: CDR1 MNHNS, CDR2 SASEGT. The CDR3 nucleotides read TGTGCCAGCAGTGTGCGCCGAGCGGGGGGAGGGAATGAGCAGTTCTTC. It translates to CASSVRRAGGGNEQFF.

This chain links TRBV4-3 with TRBJ2-1; the match to TRBD1 covers 8 bases. This CDR3 has 15 amino acids. With V trimmed by 5 bases and J by 7 bases, 10 bases remained unmatched. Germline V lookup: CDR1 LGHNA, CDR2 YSLEER. CDR3 in DNA: TGCGCCAGCAGCTACGGGGACAGGATTAGGAATGAGCAGTTCTTC. Its protein product is CASSYGDRIRNEQFF.

The chain combines TRBV18 with TRBJ1-5; no firm D call. V gave up 3 bases and J gave up 3 bases, with 6 bases separating them. Germline assignment: CDR1 KGHSH and CDR2 LQKENI. This CDR3 contains 13 residues. The DNA of the CDR3 is TGTGCCAGCTCACCGGCGGACAATCAGCCCCAGCATTTT. The encoded protein is CASSPADNQPQHF.

V is TRBV4-3 and J is TRBJ1-5; D possibly corresponds to TRBD1 (5 bases). With 0 bases removed from V and 1 base from J, the gap between germline ends came to 13 bases. This CDR3 spans 17 amino acids. Germline CDR1 is LGHNA and CDR2 is YSLEER. CDR3 sequence (DNA): TGCGCCAGCAGCCAAGATGCAGGGCGGACAAGCAATCAGCCCCAGCATTTT. Translating it yields CASSQDAGRTSNQPQHF.

The rearrangement links TRBV19 to TRBJ2-7; 7 positions match TRBD1. The CDR3 totals 12 residues. Germline V lookup: CDR1 LNHDA, CDR2 SQIVND (reference sequence). With V trimmed by 10 bases and J by 2 bases, 5 bases remained unmatched. CDR3: CATSGQAYEQYF. In DNA, the CDR3 is TGTGCCACCTCTGGACAGGCCTACGAGCAGTACTTC. The entire variable domain, with the rest obtained from reference TRBV19 and TRBJ2-7, is as follows: DGGITQSPKYLFRKEGQNVTLSCEQNLNHDAMYWYRQDPGQGLRLIYYSQIVNDFQKGDIAEGYSVSREKKESFPLTVTSAQKNPTAFYLCATSGQAYEQYFGPGTRLTVT.

The chain uses TRBV13 and TRBJ2-3; TRBD1 matches 7 bases. The trim removed 7 bases at V and 4 bases at J, leaving 8 bases unmatched. Germline CDR1 PRHDT, CDR2 FYEKMQ (reference sequence). This CDR3 spans 14 amino acids. The CDR3 sequence: CASKQGYGADTQYF. The CDR3 DNA reads TGTGCCAGCAAACAGGGGTATGGGGCAGATACGCAGTATTTT.

CDR3 loop: CASSLGGSKPQHF. The CDR3 nucleotides are TGTGCCAGCAGCTTGGGCGGAAGCAAGCCCCAGCATTTT. The gene calls are TRBV5-8 and TRBJ1-5, with no clear D. Germline V gene lookup returns CDR1 SGHTS and CDR2 YDEGEE. CDR3 length equals 13 residues. Trimming pared 0 bases from V and 8 bases from J, leaving 9 bases between. Filled out from reference TRBV5-8 and TRBJ1-5, the complete variable domain reads EAGVTQSPTHLIKTRGQQATLRCSPISGHTSVYWYQQALGLGLQFLLWYDEGEERNRGNFPPRFSGRQFPNYSSELNVNALELEDSALYLCASSLGGSKPQHFGDGTRLSIL.

The rearrangement uses TRBV6-1 and TRBJ2-5; D is ambiguous. Germline V gives CDR1 MNHNS, CDR2 SASEGT. This CDR3 contains 12 residues. Trimming cost V 4 bases and J 5 bases, with 8 bases left between them. The CDR3 is CASSAELETQYF. Here the CDR3 DNA reads TGTGCCAGCAGTGCGGAGTTGGAGACCCAGTACTTC.

The rearrangement uses TRBV7-9 and TRBJ2-7, with a tentative D call TRBD1 (5 bases). Trimming shortened V by 5 bases and J by 0 bases, and 14 bases separated the two germline ends. The length of the CDR3 is 15 residues. The germline V gene encodes CDR1 SEHNR and CDR2 FQNEAQ (reference sequence). CDR3 in DNA: TGTGCCAGCAGCCCAGATTGGGGCAGCTCCTACGAGCAGTACTTC. Its translation: CASSPDWGSSYEQYF.

The V gene is TRBV18, the J gene TRBJ1-1, with TRBD1 identical over 7 bases. The CDR3 length is 15 residues. CDR1 KGHSH and CDR2 LQKENI come from the germline V gene. Trimming took 4 bases from V and 1 from J; bases not matched to a gene: 6. For the CDR3, the DNA is TGTGCCAGCTCACGTACCGGGACAGCGAACACTGAAGCTTTCTTT. Its protein is CASSRTGTANTEAFF.

This chain joins TRBV10-3 and TRBJ1-5, with a weak D call TRBD1 (6 bases). This CDR3 has 13 residues. Germline V gene data show CDR1 as ENHRY and CDR2 as SYGVKD. V was pared by 7 bases and J by 6 bases, with 13 bases between. The CDR3 protein is CAITQGPGQPQHF. The CDR3 bases are TGTGCCATCACGCAGGGGCCAGGTCAGCCCCAGCATTTT.

The J gene is TRBJ2-5, the V gene TRBV28, with TRBD2 matching 11 bases. V was clipped by 3 bases and J by 4 bases; unmatched bases: 16. CDR1 is MDHEN, CDR2 SYDVKM, per germline. The CDR3 sequence is 19 residues long. As DNA, the CDR3 is TGTGCCAGCAGTTTTCGGCTAGCGGGGGGCCTCCCCTCTGTAGAGACCCAGTACTTC. This translates into CASSFRLAGGLPSVETQYF.